This is a list of T cell receptor beta chains from one sample in a study of cytotoxic CD8 clonotypes in ibrutinib-treated CLL. Measured with immunoSEQ multiplex PCR; TCRdb has only the in-frame clones, and not every one. This sample yields 150,000 or so clones, of which roughly three quarters are seen a single time; roughly 13% belongs to the top ten. This material consisted of PBMCs, taken after 12 months of ibrutinib treatment. These receptors all come from a human donor with chronic lymphocytic leukemia. CDR3s include the opening cysteine and the closing phenylalanine or tryptophan. A D gene is named only where the DNA matches it firmly. The size entry is marked missing in some rows and otherwise reads once, few, many or a size class.

clone size	D gene	V gene	CDR3 length	J gene	CDR3 protein	CDR3 DNA
NA	NA	TRBV6-5	15	TRBJ1-5	CASRHSVRTEQPQHF	TGTGCCAGCAGGCACTCGGTACGGACTGAGCAGCCCCAGCATTTT
NA	NA	TRBV7-8	15	TRBJ1-5	CASSLGAQTNQPQHF	TGTGCCAGCAGCCTCGGGGCCCAGACAAATCAGCCCCAGCATTTT
NA	TRBD1	TRBV2	13	TRBJ2-7	CASGYRGSYEQYF	TGTGCCAGCGGCTACAGGGGATCCTACGAGCAGTACTTC
few	NA	TRBV7-2	12	TRBJ2-2	CASSLVRGELFF	TGTGCCAGCAGCTTAGTGCGCGGGGAGCTGTTTTTT
NA	NA	TRBV5-6	17	TRBJ2-7	CASSPSLGGDKSYEQYF	TGTGCCAGCAGCCCGTCTTTGGGGGGAGATAAGTCCTACGAGCAGTACTTC
NA	NA	TRBV6-1	13	TRBJ2-7	CASFTDNTYEQYF	TGTGCCAGCTTTACGGACAATACCTACGAGCAGTACTTC
NA	TRBD2	TRBV7-8	17	TRBJ2-7	CASSPYLNSGREVEQYF	TGTGCCAGCAGCCCGTACCTGAATAGCGGGAGGGAGGTCGAGCAGTACTTC
NA	TRBD2	TRBV30	16	TRBJ2-1	CAWSTTLAGGPYEQFF	TGTGCCTGGAGTACCACCCTAGCGGGAGGGCCCTATGAGCAGTTCTTC
NA	TRBD2	TRBV5-1	16	TRBJ2-7	CASSPPGLAGVYEQYF	TGCGCCAGCAGCCCGCCGGGACTAGCGGGAGTCTACGAGCAGTACTTC
NA	NA	TRBV7-2	14	TRBJ2-7	CASSLAGLGYEQYF	TGTGCCAGCAGCTTAGCCGGACTTGGATACGAGCAGTACTTC
few	NA	TRBV6-1	15	TRBJ2-6	CASRRGDSGANVLTF	TGTGCCAGCCGTCGTGGGGACTCTGGGGCCAACGTCCTGACTTTC
NA	TRBD2	TRBV29-1	13	TRBJ2-7	CSVRGRAVSEQYF	TGCAGCGTTCGCGGGAGGGCCGTGAGTGAGCAGTACTTC
NA	TRBD2	TRBV10-3	16	TRBJ2-3	CAIASGLAHFTDTQYF	TGTGCTATCGCCTCGGGACTAGCGCATTTCACAGATACGCAGTATTTT
NA	TRBD2	TRBV7-9	15	TRBJ2-2	CASSLESGEIQELFF	TGTGCCAGCAGCTTAGAAAGCGGGGAGATCCAGGAGCTGTTTTTT
NA	TRBD1	TRBV7-9	14	TRBJ1-1	CASSIDRVATEAFF	TGTGCCAGCAGCATCGACAGGGTTGCCACTGAAGCTTTCTTT
few	TRBD1	TRBV28	14	TRBJ1-5	CASSPGGITQPQHF	TGTGCCAGCAGCCCAGGGGGGATCACTCAGCCCCAGCATTTT
many	NA	TRBV4-1	17	TRBJ2-4	CASSQEMNRVVKNIQYF	TGCGCCAGCAGCCAAGAAATGAACAGGGTTGTGAAAAACATTCAGTACTTC
NA	NA	TRBV12-5	16	TRBJ1-1	CASGLVLTGKNTEAFF	TGTGCTAGTGGTTTGGTACTGACAGGAAAAAACACTGAAGCTTTCTTT
NA	TRBD2	TRBV18	15	TRBJ2-5	CASSPTGGARETQYF	TGTGCCAGCTCGCCTACGGGAGGGGCTAGGGAGACCCAGTACTTC
NA	NA	TRBV4-1	14	TRBJ2-1	CASSQVPGLNEQFF	TGCGCCAGCAGCCAAGTACCTGGGCTCAATGAGCAGTTCTTC
NA	NA	TRBV7-7	16	TRBJ2-1	CASSPNPAAASGEQFF	TGTGCCAGCAGCCCTAACCCCGCCGCGGCCAGTGGTGAGCAGTTCTTC
NA	NA	TRBV5-1	16	TRBJ1-1	CASSLSQISMNTEAFF	TGCGCCAGCAGCTTGTCGCAGATTTCAATGAACACTGAAGCTTTCTTT
NA	TRBD1	TRBV7-6	16	TRBJ2-1	CASSPYRDRDNNEQFF	TGTGCCAGCAGCCCCTACCGGGACAGGGACAACAATGAGCAGTTCTTC
NA	TRBD2	TRBV7-8	15	TRBJ2-3	CASSLTAGELDTQYF	TGTGCCAGCAGCTTAACGGCGGGAGAGTTGGATACGCAGTATTTT
few	NA	TRBV6-5	14	TRBJ1-2	CASSKLLQSYGYTF	TGTGCCAGCAGTAAGCTACTACAGAGCTATGGCTACACCTTC
once	NA	TRBV12-2	17	TRBJ2-1	CASRLVGLAGVRDEQFF	TGTGCAAGTCGCTTAGTGGGTCTAGCGGGAGTAAGGGATGAGCAGTTCTTC
NA	NA	TRBV7-2	12	TRBJ2-7	CASSSTVSEQYF	TGTGCCAGCAGCTCGACGGTGTCCGAGCAGTACTTC
NA	NA	TRBV25-1	12	TRBJ2-1	CASSEIVVEQFF	TGTGCCAGCAGTGAAATTGTGGTTGAGCAGTTCTTC
few	NA	TRBV21-1	14	TRBJ1-2	CASDSKAVDYGYTF	TGTGCCAGCGACTCAAAGGCAGTGGACTATGGCTACACCTTC
NA	NA	TRBV7-6	13	TRBJ2-7	CASSLLDSYEQYF	TGTGCCAGCAGCTTACTGGACTCCTACGAGCAGTACTTC
NA	NA	TRBV30	13	TRBJ1-2	CAWSETGNYGYTF	TGTGCCTGGAGTGAGACTGGAAACTATGGCTACACCTTC
NA	TRBD1	TRBV4-2	16	TRBJ2-2	CASSQKIGQGTGELFF	TGTGCCAGCAGCCAAAAGATCGGACAGGGAACCGGGGAGCTGTTTTTT
NA	NA	TRBV28	17	TRBJ2-1	CASRRRTEALQPSEQFF	TGTGCCAGCAGGCGGAGGACAGAGGCCTTACAACCAAGTGAGCAGTTCTTC
few	NA	TRBV15	14	TRBJ1-4	CATSPVATNEKLFF	TGTGCCACCAGCCCGGTTGCAACTAATGAAAAACTGTTTTTT
NA	TRBD2	TRBV11-2	15	TRBJ2-1	CASSLVTSGTNEQFF	TGTGCCAGCAGCCTCGTGACTAGCGGGACCAATGAGCAGTTCTTC
NA	NA	TRBV7-2	15	TRBJ1-2	CASSRDPQGYGGYTF	TGTGCCAGCAGCCGCGACCCCCAGGGTTATGGTGGCTACACCTTC
NA	TRBD2	TRBV6-5	15	TRBJ2-1	CASSTSGHSYNEQFF	TGTGCCAGCAGTACTAGCGGGCACTCCTACAATGAGCAGTTCTTC
NA	NA	TRBV9	13	TRBJ2-7	CASSVDTGYEQYF	TGTGCCAGCAGCGTTGACACCGGTTACGAGCAGTACTTC
NA	NA	TRBV6-5	14	TRBJ1-5	CASSYSPLAQPQHF	TGTGCCAGCAGTTACTCGCCATTAGCTCAGCCCCAGCATTTT
NA	NA	TRBV5-1	14	TRBJ1-2	CASSAAGTNGGYTF	TGCGCCAGCAGCGCGGCCGGGACGAACGGTGGCTACACCTTC
NA	NA	TRBV6-6	14	TRBJ1-5	CASSYNSYNQPQHF	TGTGCCAGCAGTTACAACAGTTACAATCAGCCCCAGCATTTT
few	NA	TRBV7-9	17	TRBJ1-2	CASSLGTGAGTALGYTF	TGTGCCAGCAGCTTAGGTACGGGGGCAGGAACCGCCTTAGGCTACACCTTC
NA	NA	TRBV5-1	14	TRBJ1-1	CASSLTGLNTEAFF	TGCGCCAGCAGCTTAACAGGGTTGAACACTGAAGCTTTCTTT
NA	NA	TRBV11-2	15	TRBJ1-1	CASIAPLSGITEAFF	TGTGCCAGCATCGCCCCCTTGTCTGGGATTACTGAAGCTTTCTTT
NA	NA	TRBV28	12	TRBJ2-7	CASGRGRYEQYF	TGTGCCAGTGGACGGGGGCGGTACGAGCAGTACTTC
NA	NA	TRBV6-5	15	TRBJ1-3	CASSYLGDSGNTIYF	TGTGCCAGCAGTTACCTCGGGGACTCTGGAAACACCATATATTTT
once	TRBD2	TRBV7-6	16	TRBJ2-7	CASSLAPSGRAYEQYF	TGTGCCAGCAGCTTAGCCCCTAGCGGGAGGGCCTACGAGCAGTACTTC
NA	TRBD1	TRBV27	16	TRBJ2-5	CASRRTTGVYAETQYF	TGTGCCAGCAGGCGCACGACAGGGGTGTACGCAGAGACCCAGTACTTC
NA	NA	TRBV30	11	TRBJ2-1	CAWSTYNEQFF	TGTGCCTGGTCTACCTACAATGAGCAGTTCTTC
NA	TRBD2	TRBV4-2	17	TRBJ2-1	CASSQDPTSGRGQVQFF	TGTGCCAGCAGCCAAGATCCGACTAGCGGGAGGGGACAAGTGCAGTTCTTC
NA	TRBD1	TRBV29-1	13	TRBJ1-2	CSVETGQDYGYTF	TGCAGCGTTGAAACGGGACAGGACTATGGCTACACCTTC
NA	TRBD2	TRBV7-2	16	TRBJ2-2	CASSFRTSGNTGELFF	TGTGCCAGCAGCTTTAGAACTAGCGGAAACACCGGGGAGCTGTTTTTT
NA	NA	TRBV10-1	14	TRBJ2-7	CASSESLIPYEQYF	TGCGCCAGCAGTGAGTCGTTGATACCTTACGAGCAGTACTTC
NA	NA	TRBV7-3	14	TRBJ2-3	CASSPQPDTDTQYF	TGTGCCAGCAGCCCCCAACCGGACACAGATACGCAGTATTTT
NA	TRBD1	TRBV2	16	TRBJ1-5	CASSEKSGGLNQPQHF	TGTGCCAGCAGTGAAAAGTCAGGGGGCCTCAATCAGCCCCAGCATTTT